Listed here are 3 T cell receptor beta chains from one sample, sequenced in a study of T cells after yellow fever vaccination. MiXCR, applied by TCRdb to the 5' RACE reads, yields one record per CDR3 protein. The sample yields more than 300,000 distinct CDR3 sequences, 6.8% seen once. Here the sequenced sample was PBMCs, taken about 41 days after the first yellow fever vaccination. Receptors were obtained from a man younger than 35 who received the YFV17D yellow fever vaccine.

The rearrangement joins TRBV5-1 to TRBJ1-1; 10 nucleotides match TRBD1. Germline values: CDR1 SGHRS, CDR2 YFSETQ. This CDR3 is built from 15 residues. V shed 1 base, J shed 3 bases, and the junction held 3 bases outside the gene matches. The CDR3 DNA reads as TGCGCCAGCAGCTTGTATGGGACAGGGGACACTGAAGCTTTCTTT. Its translation: CASSLYGTGDTEAFF.

This sequence joins TRBV7-9 and TRBJ2-3; possibly TRBD2 for D (6 bases). V lost 8 bases, J lost 2 bases, and 17 bases lay in between. Germline CDR1 and CDR2: SEHNR and FQNEAQ (reference sequence). The CDR3 consists of 15 residues. CDR3 loop: CASDPSWDSTDTQYF. The CDR3 coding sequence is TGTGCCAGCGACCCTTCGTGGGACTCCACAGATACGCAGTATTTT.

In this sample, this clonotype turned up a few times. V gene TRBV20-1 combines with J gene TRBJ2-1, with D tentatively TRBD1 (7 bases). Trimming shortened V by 6 bases and J by 3 bases, and 15 bases separated the two germline ends. Germline lookup yields CDR1 DFQATT and CDR2 SNEGSKA (reference sequence). The CDR3 contains 14 residues. CDR3 region: CSARGTVSYNEQFF. For the CDR3, the DNA is TGCAGTGCCCGCGGGACAGTTAGCTACAATGAGCAGTTCTTC.